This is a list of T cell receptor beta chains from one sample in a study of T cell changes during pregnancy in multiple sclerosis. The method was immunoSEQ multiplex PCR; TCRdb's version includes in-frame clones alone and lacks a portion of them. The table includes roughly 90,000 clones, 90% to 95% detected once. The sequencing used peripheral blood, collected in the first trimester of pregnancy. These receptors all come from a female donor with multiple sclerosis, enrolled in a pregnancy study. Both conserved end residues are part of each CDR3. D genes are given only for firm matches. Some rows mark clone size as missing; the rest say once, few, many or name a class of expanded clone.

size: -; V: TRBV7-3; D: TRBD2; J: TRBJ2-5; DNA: TGTGCCAGCAGCCAAAGCGCGTCGGGGGGGACCCAGTACTTC; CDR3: CASSQSASGGTQYF
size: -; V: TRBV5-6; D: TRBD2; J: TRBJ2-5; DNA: TGTGCCAGCAGCCGCGGGGGGGCCAGGGAGACCCAGTACTTC; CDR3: CASSRGGARETQYF
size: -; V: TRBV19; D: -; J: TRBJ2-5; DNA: TGTGCCAGTAGTATCGGAGGGCAAGAGACCCAGTACTTC; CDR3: CASSIGGQETQYF
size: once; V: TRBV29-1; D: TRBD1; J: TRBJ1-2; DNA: TGCAGCGTGGATACAGGGGTTTATGGCTACACCTTC; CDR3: CSVDTGVYGYTF
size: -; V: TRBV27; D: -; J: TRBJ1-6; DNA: TGTGCCAGCAGTTGGCTACCTCATTCCAGGACTAGCTCCTATAATTCACCCCTCCACTTT; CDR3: CASSWLPHSRTSSYNSPLHF
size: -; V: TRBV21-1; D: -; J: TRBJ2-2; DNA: TGTGCCAGCAGAACAGGGGAGGCCGGGGAGCTGTTTTTT; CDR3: CASRTGEAGELFF
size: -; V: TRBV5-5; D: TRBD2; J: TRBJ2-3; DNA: TGTGCCAGCAGCTTTAATTTGCGGGGGACTAGCCCAGATACGCAGTATTTT; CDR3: CASSFNLRGTSPDTQYF
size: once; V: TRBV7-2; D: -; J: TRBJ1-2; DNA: TGTGCCAGCAGCTCCTTGGGACACCTCTATGGCTACACCTTC; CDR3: CASSSLGHLYGYTF
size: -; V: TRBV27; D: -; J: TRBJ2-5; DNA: TGTGCCAGCAGTTTTTGGCCCGACCAAGAGACCCAGTACTTC; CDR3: CASSFWPDQETQYF
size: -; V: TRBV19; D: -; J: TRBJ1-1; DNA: TGTGCCAGTAGTAACAGGGAAGCTTTCTTT; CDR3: CASSNREAFF
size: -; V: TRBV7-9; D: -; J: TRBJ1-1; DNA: TGTGCCAGCAGCTTAGCCCAGGTTGAAGCTTTCTTT; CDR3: CASSLAQVEAFF
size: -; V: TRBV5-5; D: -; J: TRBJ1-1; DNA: TGTGCCAGCAGCTTGGTCCTGCGGAGCACTGAAGCTTTCTTT; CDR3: CASSLVLRSTEAFF
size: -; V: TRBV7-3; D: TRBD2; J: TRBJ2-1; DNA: TGTGCCAGCAGCTCGGGTCTAGCGGGGGGGGACAATGAGCAGTTCTTC; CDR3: CASSSGLAGGDNEQFF
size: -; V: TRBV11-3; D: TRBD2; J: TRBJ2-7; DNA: TGTGCCAGCAGCCGGACTAGCGACTACGAGCAGTACTTC; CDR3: CASSRTSDYEQYF
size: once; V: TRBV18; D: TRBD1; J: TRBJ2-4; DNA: TGTGCCAGCTCCCTAACAGGGGGTTCCAAAAACATTCAGTACTTC; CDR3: CASSLTGGSKNIQYF
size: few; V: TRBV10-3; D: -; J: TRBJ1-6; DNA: TGTGCCATCAGGGACTCAGGACAGAAAAGAAATTCACCCCTCCACTTT; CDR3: CAIRDSGQKRNSPLHF
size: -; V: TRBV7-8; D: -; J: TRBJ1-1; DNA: TGTGCCAGCAGCTTCGAAGGACTCACTGAAGCTTTCTTT; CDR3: CASSFEGLTEAFF
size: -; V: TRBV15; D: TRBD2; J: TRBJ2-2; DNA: TGTGCCACCAGCAGAGTGGGAGGGGCCGGGGACACCGGGGAGCTGTTTTTT; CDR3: CATSRVGGAGDTGELFF
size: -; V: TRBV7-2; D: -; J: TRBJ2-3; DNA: TGTGCCAGCAGCTCAGCTGGCGGGAGCACAGATACGCAGTATTTT; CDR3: CASSSAGGSTDTQYF
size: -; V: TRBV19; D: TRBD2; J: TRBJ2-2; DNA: TGTGCCAGTAGGGTGACGGTAGCGGGGGGTCTGGGCACCGGGGAGCTGTTTTTT; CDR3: CASRVTVAGGLGTGELFF
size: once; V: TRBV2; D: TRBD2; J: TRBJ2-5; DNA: TGTGCCAGCAGCGAACTAGCGGGGGGGCCGTGGGAGACCCAGTACTTC; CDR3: CASSELAGGPWETQYF
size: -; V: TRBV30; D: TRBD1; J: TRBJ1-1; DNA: TGTGCCTGGAGGATCCGGGACAGGGCGAACACTGAAGCTTTCTTT; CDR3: CAWRIRDRANTEAFF
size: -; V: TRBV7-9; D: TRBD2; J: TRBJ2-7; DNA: TGTGCCAGCAGCATCCGGGGGGTTATCTCCTACGAGCAGTACTTC; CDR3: CASSIRGVISYEQYF
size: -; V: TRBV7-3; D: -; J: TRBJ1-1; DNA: TGTGCCAGCAGCTTGTTGAAGAGCACTGAAGCTTTCTTT; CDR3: CASSLLKSTEAFF
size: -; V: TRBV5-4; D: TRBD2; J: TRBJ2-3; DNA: TGTGCCAGCAGCTTGGACCTAGAGCGGGGTGAGCAGTATTTT; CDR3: CASSLDLERGEQYF
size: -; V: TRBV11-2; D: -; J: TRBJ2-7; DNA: TGTGCCAGCAGCATGGTCGGCGGCAGGGCAGTTAACGAGCAGTACTTC; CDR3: CASSMVGGRAVNEQYF
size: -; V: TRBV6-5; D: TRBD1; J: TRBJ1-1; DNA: TGTGCCAGCATCAGGACAGGGGAAGCTTTCTTT; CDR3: CASIRTGEAFF
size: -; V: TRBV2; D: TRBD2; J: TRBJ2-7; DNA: TGTGCCAGCAGAAAGGATAGCGGGGAGCAGTACTTC; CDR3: CASRKDSGEQYF
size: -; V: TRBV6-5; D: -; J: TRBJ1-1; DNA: TGTGCCAGCAGTGGGGAGAGGAACACTGAAGCTTTCTTT; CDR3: CASSGERNTEAFF
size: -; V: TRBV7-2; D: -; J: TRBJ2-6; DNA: TGTGCCAGCAGCCCGGACAGAAACTCTGGGGCCAACGTCCTGACTTTC; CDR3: CASSPDRNSGANVLTF
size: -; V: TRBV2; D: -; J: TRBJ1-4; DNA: TGTGCCAGCAGTGAGGAGGGTGTGGGTAATGAAAAACTGTTTTTT; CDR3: CASSEEGVGNEKLFF
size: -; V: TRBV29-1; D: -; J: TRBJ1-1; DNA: TGCAGCGTTGACTCCGGGAGGAACACTGAAGCTTTCTTT; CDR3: CSVDSGRNTEAFF
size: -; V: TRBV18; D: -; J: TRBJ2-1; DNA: TGTGCCAGCTCATCAACAAACAGAGAGTATGAGCAGTTCTTC; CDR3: CASSSTNREYEQFF
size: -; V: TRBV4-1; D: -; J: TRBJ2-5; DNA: TGCGCCAGCAGCCAAGTCCCTACAGGTATCCAAGAGACCCAGTACTTC; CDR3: CASSQVPTGIQETQYF
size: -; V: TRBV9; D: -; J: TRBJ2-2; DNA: TGTGCCAGCAGCCTTAACACCGGGGAGCTGTTTTTT; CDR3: CASSLNTGELFF
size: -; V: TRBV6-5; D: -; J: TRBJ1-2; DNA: TGTGCCAGCAGTTTTCTAAGACAGGCTAACTATGGCTACACCTTC; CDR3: CASSFLRQANYGYTF
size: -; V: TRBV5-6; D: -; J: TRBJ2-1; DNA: TGTGCCAGCAGCCCGGGACTTGGCCAGTTCTTC; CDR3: CASSPGLGQFF
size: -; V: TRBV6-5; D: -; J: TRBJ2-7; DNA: TGTGCCAGCAGCCCTCTAGACAGCTACGAGCAGTACTTC; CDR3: CASSPLDSYEQYF
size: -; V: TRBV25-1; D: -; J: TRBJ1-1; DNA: TGTGCCAGCAGACAGGGCCCCCTACGAGCTTTCTTT; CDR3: CASRQGPLRAFF
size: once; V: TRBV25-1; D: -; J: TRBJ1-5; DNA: TGTGCCAGCAGTCCACCTGGACAGAATAGCAATCAGCCCCAGCATTTT; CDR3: CASSPPGQNSNQPQHF